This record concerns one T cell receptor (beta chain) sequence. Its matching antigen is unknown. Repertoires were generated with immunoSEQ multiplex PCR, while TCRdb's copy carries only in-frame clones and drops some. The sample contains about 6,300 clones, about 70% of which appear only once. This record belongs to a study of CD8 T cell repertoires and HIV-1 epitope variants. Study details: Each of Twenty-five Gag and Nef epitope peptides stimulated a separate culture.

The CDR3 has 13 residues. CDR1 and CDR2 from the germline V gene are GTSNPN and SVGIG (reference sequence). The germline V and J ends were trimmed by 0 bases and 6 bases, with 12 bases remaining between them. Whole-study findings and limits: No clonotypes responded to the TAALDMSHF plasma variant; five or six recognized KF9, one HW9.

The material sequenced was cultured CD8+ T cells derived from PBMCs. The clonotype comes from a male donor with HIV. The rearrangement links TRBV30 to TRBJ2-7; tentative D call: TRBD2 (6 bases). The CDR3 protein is CAWSVGGIPEQYF. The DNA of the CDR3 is TGTGCCTGGAGTGTAGGCGGGATTCCCGAGCAGTACTTC.